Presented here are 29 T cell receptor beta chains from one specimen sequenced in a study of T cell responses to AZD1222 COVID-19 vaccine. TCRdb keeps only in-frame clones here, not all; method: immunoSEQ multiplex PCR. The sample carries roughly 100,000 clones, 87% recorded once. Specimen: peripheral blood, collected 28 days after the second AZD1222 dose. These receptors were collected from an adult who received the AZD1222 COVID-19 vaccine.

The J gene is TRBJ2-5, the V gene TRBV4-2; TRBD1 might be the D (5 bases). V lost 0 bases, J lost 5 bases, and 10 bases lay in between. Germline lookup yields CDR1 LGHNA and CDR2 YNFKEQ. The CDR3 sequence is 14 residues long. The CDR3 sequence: CASSQETHRETQYF. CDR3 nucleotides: TGTGCCAGCAGCCAAGAGACCCACAGGGAGACCCAGTACTTC.

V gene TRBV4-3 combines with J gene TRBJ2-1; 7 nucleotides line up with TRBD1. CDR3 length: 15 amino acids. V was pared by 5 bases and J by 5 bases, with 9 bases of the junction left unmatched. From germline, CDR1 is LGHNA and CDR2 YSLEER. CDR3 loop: CASSGRGQADNEQFF. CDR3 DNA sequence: TGCGCCAGCAGCGGACGAGGACAGGCTGACAATGAGCAGTTCTTC.

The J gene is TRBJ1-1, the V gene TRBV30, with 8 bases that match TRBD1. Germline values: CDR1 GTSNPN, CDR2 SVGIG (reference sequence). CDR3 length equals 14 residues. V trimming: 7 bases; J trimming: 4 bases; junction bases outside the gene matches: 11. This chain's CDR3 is CASQPLDRGTEAFF. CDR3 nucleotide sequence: TGTGCCTCCCAACCTCTCGACAGGGGCACTGAAGCTTTCTTT.

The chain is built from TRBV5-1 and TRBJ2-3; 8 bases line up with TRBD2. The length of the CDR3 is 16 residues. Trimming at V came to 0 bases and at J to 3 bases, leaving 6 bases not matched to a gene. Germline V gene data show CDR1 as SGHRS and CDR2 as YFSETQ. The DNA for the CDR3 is TGCGCCAGCAGCTTGGCTGGGCGGGGGGCTACAGATACGCAGTATTTT. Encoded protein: CASSLAGRGATDTQYF.

The CDR3, as DNA: TGTGCCAGCAGCTACCCAGGGGGCGGTCAGCCCCAGCATTTT. It encodes CASSYPGGGQPQHF. J is TRBJ1-5 and V is TRBV6-6; TRBD1 matches 8 bases. V lost 6 bases and J lost 6; bases outside the gene matches: 7. This CDR3 is 14 amino acids long. Germline CDR1 reads MNHNY; CDR2 reads SVGAGI (reference sequence).

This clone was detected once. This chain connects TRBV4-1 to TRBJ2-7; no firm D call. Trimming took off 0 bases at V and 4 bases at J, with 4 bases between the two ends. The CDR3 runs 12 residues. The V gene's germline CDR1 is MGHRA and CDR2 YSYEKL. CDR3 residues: CASSQDPYEQYF. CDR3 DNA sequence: TGCGCCAGCAGCCAAGATCCGTACGAGCAGTACTTC.

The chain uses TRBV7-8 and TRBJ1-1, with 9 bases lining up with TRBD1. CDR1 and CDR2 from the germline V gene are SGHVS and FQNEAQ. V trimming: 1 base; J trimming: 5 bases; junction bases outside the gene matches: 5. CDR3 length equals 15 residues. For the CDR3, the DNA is TGTGCCAGCAGCTTAGTACAGGGGGCGAGTACTGAAGCTTTCTTT. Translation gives CASSLVQGASTEAFF. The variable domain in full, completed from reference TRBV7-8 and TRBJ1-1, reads GAGVSQSPRYKVAKRGQDVALRCDPISGHVSLFWYQQALGQGPEFLTYFQNEAQLDKSGLPSDRFFAERPEGSVSTLKIQRTQQEDSAVYLCASSLVQGASTEAFFGQGTRLTVV.

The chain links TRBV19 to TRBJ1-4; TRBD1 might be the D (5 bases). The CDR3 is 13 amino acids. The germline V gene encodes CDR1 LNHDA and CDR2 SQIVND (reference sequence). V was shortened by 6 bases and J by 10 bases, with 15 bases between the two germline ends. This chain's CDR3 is CASSYGATVKLFF. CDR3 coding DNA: TGTGCCAGTAGCTACGGGGCCACGGTAAAACTGTTTTTT.

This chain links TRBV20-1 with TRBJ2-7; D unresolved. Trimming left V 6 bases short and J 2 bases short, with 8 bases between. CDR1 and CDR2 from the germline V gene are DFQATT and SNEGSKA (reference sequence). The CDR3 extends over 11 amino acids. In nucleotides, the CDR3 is TGCAGTGCCGCGATTGCCTACGAGCAGTACTTC. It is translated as CSAAIAYEQYF.

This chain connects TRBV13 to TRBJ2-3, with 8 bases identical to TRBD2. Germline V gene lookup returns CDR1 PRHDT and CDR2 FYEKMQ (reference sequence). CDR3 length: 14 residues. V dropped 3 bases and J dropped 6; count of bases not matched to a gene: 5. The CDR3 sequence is CASSFRAGVDTQYF. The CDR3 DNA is TGTGCCAGCAGCTTCCGAGCGGGAGTGGATACGCAGTATTTT.

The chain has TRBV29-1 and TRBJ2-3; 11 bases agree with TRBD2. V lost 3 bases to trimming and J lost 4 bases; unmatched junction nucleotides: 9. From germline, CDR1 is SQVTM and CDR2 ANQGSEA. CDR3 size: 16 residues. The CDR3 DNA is TGCAGCGTTGACGAGCGACTAGCGGGATGGGCAGATACGCAGTATTTT. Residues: CSVDERLAGWADTQYF.

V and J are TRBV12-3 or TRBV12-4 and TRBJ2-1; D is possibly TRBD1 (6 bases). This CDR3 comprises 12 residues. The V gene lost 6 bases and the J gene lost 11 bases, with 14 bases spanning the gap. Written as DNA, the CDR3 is TGTGCCAGCAGACCCACAGGGTATAAGCAGTTCTTC. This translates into CASRPTGYKQFF.

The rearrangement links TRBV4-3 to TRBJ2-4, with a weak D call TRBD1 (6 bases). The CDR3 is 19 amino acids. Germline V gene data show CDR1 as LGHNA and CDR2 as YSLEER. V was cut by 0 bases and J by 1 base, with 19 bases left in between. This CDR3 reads CASSQDRGDILRAKNIQYF. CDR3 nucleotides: TGCGCCAGCAGCCAAGACAGGGGAGATATCCTTAGGGCCAAAAACATTCAGTACTTC.

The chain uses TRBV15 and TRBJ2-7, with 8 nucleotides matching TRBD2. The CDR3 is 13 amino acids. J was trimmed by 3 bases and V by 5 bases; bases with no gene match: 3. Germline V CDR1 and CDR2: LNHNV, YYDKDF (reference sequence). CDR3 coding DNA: TGTGCCACCAGCCGAAGCGGGGGCTACGAGCAGTACTTC. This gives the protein CATSRSGGYEQYF. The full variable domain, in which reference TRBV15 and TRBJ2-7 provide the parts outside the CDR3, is DAMVIQNPRYQVTQFGKPVTLSCSQTLNHNVMYWYQQKSSQAPKLLFHYYDKDFNNEADTPDNFQSRRPNTSFCFLDIRSPGLGDTAMYLCATSRSGGYEQYFGPGTRLTVT.

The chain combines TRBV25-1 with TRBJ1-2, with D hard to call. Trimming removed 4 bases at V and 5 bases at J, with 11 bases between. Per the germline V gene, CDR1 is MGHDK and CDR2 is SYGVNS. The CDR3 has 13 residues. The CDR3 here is CASSVDPPYGYTF. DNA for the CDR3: TGTGCCAGCAGTGTGGACCCCCCTTATGGCTACACCTTC.

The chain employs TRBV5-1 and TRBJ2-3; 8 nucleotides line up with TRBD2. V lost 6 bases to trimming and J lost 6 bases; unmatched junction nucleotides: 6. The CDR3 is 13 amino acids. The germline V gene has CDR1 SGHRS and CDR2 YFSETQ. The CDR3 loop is CASNSGMGDTQYF. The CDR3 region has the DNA TGCGCCAGCAATAGCGGGATGGGGGATACGCAGTATTTT.

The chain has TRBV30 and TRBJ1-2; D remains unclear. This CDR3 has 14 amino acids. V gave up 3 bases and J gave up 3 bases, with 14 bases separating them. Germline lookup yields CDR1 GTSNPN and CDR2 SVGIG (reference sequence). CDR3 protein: CAWSARGPDYGYTF. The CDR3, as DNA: TGTGCCTGGAGCGCACGCGGGCCTGACTATGGCTACACCTTC.

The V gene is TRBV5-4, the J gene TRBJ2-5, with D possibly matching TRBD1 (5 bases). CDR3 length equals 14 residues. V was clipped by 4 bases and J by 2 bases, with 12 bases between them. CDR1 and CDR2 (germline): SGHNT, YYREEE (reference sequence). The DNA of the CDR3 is TGTGCCAGCAGCCTGGGGCCGGTTCAAGAGACCCAGTACTTC. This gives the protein CASSLGPVQETQYF.

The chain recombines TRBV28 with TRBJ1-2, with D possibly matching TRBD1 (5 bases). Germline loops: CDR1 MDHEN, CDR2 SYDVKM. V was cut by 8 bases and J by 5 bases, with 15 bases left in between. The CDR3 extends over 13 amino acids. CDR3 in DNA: TGTGCCAGCCGGGGGGTGGGGAGTTATGGCTACACCTTC. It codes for CASRGVGSYGYTF.

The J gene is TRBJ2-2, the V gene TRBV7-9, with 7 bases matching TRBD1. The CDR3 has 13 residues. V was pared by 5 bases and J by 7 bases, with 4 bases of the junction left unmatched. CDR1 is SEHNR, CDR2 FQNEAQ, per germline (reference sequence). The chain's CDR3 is CASSTDRVGELFF. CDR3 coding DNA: TGTGCCAGCAGCACCGACAGGGTCGGGGAGCTGTTTTTT. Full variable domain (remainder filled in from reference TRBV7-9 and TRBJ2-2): DTGVSQNPRHKITKRGQNVTFRCDPISEHNRLYWYRQTLGQGPEFLTYFQNEAQLEKSRLLSDRFSAERPKGSFSTLEIQRTEQGDSAMYLCASSTDRVGELFFGEGSRLTVL.

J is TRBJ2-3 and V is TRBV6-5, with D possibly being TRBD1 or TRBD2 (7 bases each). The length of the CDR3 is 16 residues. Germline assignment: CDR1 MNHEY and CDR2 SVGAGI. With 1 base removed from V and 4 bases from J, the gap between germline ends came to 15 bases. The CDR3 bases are TGTGCCAGCAGTTACTTAGGGCAGGGGGGGGCAGATACGCAGTATTTT. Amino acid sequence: CASSYLGQGGADTQYF.

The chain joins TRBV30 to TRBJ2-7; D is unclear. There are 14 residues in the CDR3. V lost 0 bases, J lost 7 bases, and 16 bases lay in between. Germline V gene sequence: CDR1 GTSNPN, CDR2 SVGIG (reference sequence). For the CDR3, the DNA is TGTGCCTGGAGTGTACCGGCGCGCCTGAGGGAGCAGTACTTC. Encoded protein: CAWSVPARLREQYF.

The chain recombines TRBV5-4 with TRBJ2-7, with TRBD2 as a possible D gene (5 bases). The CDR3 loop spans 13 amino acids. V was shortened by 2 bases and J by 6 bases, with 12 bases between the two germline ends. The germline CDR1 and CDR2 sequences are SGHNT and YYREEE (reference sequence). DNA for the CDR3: TGTGCCAGCAGCTTAGGCAGAGCGGCCGAGCAGTACTTC. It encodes CASSLGRAAEQYF.

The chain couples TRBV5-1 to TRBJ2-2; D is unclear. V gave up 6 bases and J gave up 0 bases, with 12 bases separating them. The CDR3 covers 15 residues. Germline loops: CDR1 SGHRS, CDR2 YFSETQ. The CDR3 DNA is TGCGCCAGCACCGGAACGTCCCCGAACACCGGGGAGCTGTTTTTT. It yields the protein CASTGTSPNTGELFF.

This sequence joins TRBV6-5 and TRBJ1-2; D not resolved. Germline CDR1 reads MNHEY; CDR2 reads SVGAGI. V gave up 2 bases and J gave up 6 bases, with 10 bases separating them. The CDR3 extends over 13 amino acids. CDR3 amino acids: CASSYPDGHGYTF. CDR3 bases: TGTGCCAGCAGTTACCCGGACGGGCATGGCTACACCTTC.

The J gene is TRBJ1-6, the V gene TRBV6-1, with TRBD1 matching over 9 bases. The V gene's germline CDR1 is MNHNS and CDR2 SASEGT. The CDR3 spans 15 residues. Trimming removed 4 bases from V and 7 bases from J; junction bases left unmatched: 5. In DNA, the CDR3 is TGTGCCAGCAGTGGAGCCGGGACAGGGAATTCACCCCTCCACTTT. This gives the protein CASSGAGTGNSPLHF.

The CDR3 DNA is TGTGCCAGCAGCCATGGGGGAGCCCCCGAAGTGAATGAGCAGTTCTTC. This encodes CASSHGGAPEVNEQFF. The chain uses TRBV14 and TRBJ2-1, with D perhaps assigned TRBD1 or TRBD2 (5 bases each). Per germline, CDR1 SGHDN and CDR2 FVKESK. The ends were cut back, 3 bases at V and 7 bases at J, with 19 bases in the middle. The CDR3 has 16 amino acids.

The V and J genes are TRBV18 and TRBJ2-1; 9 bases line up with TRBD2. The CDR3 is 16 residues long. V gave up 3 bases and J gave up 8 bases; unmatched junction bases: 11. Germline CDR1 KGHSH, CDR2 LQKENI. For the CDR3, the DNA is TGTGCCAGCTCACCCAGGCCTAGCGGGGTGGGAGATGAGCAGTTCTTC. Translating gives CASSPRPSGVGDEQFF.

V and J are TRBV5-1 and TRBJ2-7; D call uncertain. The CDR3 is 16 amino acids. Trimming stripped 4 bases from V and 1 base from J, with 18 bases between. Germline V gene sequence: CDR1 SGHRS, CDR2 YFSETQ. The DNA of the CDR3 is TGCGCCAGCAGCCTGGACCCCCACAGTTCTTCCTACGAGCAGTACTTC. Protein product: CASSLDPHSSSYEQYF.